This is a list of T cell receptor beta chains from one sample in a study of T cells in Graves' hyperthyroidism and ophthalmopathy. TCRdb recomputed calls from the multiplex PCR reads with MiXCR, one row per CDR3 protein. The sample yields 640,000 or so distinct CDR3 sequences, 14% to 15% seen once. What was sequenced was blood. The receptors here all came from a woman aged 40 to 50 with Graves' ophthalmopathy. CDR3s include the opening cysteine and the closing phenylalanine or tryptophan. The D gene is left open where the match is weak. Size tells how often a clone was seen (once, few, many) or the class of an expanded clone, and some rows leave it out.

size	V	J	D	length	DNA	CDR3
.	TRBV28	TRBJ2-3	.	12	TGTGCCAGCAGTCTACTAGGGAATACGCAGTATTTT	CASSLLGNTQYF
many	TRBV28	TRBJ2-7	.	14	TGTGCCAGCGGACATCAGCTTAGCCCCTACGAGCAGTACTTC	CASGHQLSPYEQYF
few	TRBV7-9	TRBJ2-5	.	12	TGTGCCAGCAGCCCAACGTGGGAGACCCAGTACTTC	CASSPTWETQYF
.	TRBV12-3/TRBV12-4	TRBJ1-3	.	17	TGTGCCAGCAGTGAACAGGGCCAGTTTCTCTCTGGAAACACCATATATTTT	CASSEQGQFLSGNTIYF
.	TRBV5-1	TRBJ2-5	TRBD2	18	TGCGCCAGCAGCTTGGCCAGACTAGCGGGAGGGAACCAAGAGACCCAGTACTTC	CASSLARLAGGNQETQYF
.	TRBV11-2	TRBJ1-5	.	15	TGTGCCAGCAGCTTACCCCCAGGGGCAGGGCAGCCCCAGCATTTT	CASSLPPGAGQPQHF
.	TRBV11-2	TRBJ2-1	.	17	TGTGCCAGCAGCTTAGGTGTGGCAAAAGTAACCTACAATGAGCAGTTCTTC	CASSLGVAKVTYNEQFF
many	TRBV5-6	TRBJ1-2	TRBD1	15	TGTGCCAGCAGCTTGGGGAACAGGGGTGACTATGGCTACACCTTC	CASSLGNRGDYGYTF
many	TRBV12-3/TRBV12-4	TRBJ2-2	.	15	TGTGCCAGCAGTTTTCAACACCCGAACACCGGGGAGCTGTTTTTT	CASSFQHPNTGELFF
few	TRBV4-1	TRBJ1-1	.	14	TGCGCCAGCAGCCACCGGGGCGGACCCACTGAAGCTTTCTTT	CASSHRGGPTEAFF
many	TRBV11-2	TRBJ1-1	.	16	TGTGCCAGCAGCCCCCGGGACATTGGGACTAACACTGAAGCTTTCTTT	CASSPRDIGTNTEAFF
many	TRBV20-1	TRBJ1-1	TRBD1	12	TGCAGCGCTCGGCAGGGGGGCACTGAAGCTTTCTTT	CSARQGGTEAFF
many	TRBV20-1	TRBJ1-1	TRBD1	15	TGCAGTGCGGTAAGGACAGGCGCGCTGAACACTGAAGCTTTCTTT	CSAVRTGALNTEAFF
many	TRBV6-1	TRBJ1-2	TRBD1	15	TGTGCCAGCAGTGAATCTCGGACAGGGGGACGGGGCTACACCTTC	CASSESRTGGRGYTF
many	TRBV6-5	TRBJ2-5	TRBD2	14	TGTGCCAGCAGCCCCAGCGGGAGGGGAGAGACCCAGTACTTC	CASSPSGRGETQYF
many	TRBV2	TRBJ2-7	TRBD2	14	TGTGCCAGCAAGGAGGGACTAGCGGGAGTCGAGCAGTACTTC	CASKEGLAGVEQYF
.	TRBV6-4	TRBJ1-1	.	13	TGTGCCAGCAGATCCACGGAGAACGGTTGGGCTTTCTTT	CASRSTENGWAFF